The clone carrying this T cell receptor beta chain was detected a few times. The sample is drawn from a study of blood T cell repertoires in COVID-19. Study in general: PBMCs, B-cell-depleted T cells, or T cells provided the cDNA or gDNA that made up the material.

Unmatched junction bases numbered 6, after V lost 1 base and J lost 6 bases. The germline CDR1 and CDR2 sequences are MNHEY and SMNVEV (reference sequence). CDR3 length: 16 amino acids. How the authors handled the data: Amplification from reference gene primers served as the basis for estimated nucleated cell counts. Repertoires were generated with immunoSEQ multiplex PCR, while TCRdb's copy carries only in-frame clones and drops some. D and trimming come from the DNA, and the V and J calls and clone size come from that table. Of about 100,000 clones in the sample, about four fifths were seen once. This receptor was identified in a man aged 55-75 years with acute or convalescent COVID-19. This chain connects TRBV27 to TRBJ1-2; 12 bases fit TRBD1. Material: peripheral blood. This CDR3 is CASSLFPGTGGNGYTF. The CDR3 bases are TGTGCCAGCAGTTTATTCCCAGGGACAGGGGGCAATGGCTACACCTTC.